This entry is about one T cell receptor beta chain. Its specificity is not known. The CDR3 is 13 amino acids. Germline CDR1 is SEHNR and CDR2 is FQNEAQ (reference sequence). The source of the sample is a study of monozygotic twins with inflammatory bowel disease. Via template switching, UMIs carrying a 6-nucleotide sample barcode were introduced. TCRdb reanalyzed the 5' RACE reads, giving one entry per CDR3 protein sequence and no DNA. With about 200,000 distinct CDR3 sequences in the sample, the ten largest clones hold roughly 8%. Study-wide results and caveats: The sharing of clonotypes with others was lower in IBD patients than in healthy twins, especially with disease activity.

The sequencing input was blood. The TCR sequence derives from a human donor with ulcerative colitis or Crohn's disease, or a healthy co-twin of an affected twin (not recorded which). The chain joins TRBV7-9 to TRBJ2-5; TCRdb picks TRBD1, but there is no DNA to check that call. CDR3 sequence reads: CASSPPTFGTQYF.